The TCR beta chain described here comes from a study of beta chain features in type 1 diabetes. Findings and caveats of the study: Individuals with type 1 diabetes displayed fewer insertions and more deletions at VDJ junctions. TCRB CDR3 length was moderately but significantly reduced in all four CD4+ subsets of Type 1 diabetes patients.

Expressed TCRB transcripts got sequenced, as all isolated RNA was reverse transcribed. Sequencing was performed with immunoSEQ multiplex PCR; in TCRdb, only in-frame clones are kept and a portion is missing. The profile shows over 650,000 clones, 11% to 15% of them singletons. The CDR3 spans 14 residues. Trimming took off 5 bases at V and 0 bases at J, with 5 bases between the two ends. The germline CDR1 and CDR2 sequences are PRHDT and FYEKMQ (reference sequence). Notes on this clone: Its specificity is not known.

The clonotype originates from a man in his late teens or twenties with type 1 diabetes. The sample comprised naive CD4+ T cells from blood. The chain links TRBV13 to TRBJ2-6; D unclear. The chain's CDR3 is CASSIHSGANVLTF. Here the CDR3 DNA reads TGTGCCAGCAGCATCCACTCTGGGGCCAACGTCCTGACTTTC.